This T cell receptor beta chain was found in a study of blood T cell repertoires in COVID-19. Method: immunoSEQ multiplex PCR; TCRdb's copy keeps in-frame clones and lacks some. The sample yields under 300,000 clones, around four fifths seen once. The germline CDR1 and CDR2 sequences are SGHAT and FQNNGV. Trimming took 4 bases from V and 4 from J, leaving 13 bases between them. The CDR3 is 14 amino acids. The chain has TRBV11-2 and TRBJ1-2; no definite D call. The clonotype was recovered from a woman between 35 and 50 years old with active or convalescent COVID-19. Sequencing input: peripheral blood. The DNA of the CDR3 is TGTGCCAGCAGCTCCTCCCACATTTTCTATGGCTACACCTTC. Protein sequence: CASSSSHIFYGYTF. Supplemented by reference TRBV11-2 and TRBJ1-2, the full variable domain reads EAGVAQSPRYKIIEKRQSVAFWCNPISGHATLYWYQQILGQGPKLLIQFQNNGVVDDSQLPKDRFSAERLKGVDSTLKIQPAKLEDSAVYLCASSSSHIFYGYTFGSGTRLTVV.